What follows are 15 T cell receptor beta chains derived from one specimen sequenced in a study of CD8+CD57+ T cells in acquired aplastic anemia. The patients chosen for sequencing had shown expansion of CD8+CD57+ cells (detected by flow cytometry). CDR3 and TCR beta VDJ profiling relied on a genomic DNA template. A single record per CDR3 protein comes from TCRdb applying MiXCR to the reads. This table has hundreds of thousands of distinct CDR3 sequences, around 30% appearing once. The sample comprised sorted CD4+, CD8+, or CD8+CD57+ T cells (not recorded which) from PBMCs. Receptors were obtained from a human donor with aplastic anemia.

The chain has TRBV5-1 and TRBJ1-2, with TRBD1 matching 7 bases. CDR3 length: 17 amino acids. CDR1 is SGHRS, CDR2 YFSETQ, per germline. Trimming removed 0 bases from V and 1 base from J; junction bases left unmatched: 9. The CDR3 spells CASSLELGTAVNYGYTF. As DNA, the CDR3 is TGCGCCAGCAGCTTGGAATTGGGGACAGCAGTTAACTATGGCTACACCTTC.

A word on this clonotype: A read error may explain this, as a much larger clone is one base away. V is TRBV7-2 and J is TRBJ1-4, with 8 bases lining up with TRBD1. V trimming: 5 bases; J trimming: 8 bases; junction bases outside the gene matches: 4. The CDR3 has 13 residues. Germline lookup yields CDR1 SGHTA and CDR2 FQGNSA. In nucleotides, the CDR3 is TGTACCAGCAGCCTGGACAGGGAAGAAAAACTGTTTTTT. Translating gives CTSSLDREEKLFF.

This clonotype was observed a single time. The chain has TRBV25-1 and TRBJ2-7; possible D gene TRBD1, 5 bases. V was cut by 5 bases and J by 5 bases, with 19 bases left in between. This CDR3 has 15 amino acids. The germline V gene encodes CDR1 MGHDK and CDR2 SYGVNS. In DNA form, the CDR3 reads TGTGCCAGCAGTTTATTTGCCCCAGGGTCCAACGAGCAGTACTTC. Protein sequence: CASSLFAPGSNEQYF.

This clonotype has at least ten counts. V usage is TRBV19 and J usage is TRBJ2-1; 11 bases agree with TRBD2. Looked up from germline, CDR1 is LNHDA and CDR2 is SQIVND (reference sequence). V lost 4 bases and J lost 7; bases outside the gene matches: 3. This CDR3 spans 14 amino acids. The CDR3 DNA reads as TGTGCCAGTAGTACTAGCGGGAGGCGTAATGAGCAGTTCTTC. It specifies CASSTSGRRNEQFF.

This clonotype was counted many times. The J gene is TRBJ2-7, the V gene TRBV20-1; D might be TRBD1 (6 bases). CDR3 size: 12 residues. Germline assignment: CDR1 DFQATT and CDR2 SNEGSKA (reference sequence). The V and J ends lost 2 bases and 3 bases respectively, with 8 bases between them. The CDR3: CSARQGLYEQYF. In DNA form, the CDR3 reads TGCAGTGCTAGACAGGGGCTCTACGAGCAGTACTTC.

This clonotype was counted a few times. CDR3 amino acids: CSASTGTGFNQPQHF. The CDR3 DNA reads TGCAGTGCTAGCACCGGGACAGGGTTCAATCAGCCCCAGCATTTT. The J gene is TRBJ1-5, the V gene TRBV20-1; 9 bases align to TRBD1. The CDR3 covers 15 residues. Per the germline V gene, CDR1 is DFQATT and CDR2 is SNEGSKA (reference sequence). V dropped 3 bases and J dropped 3; count of bases not matched to a gene: 6.

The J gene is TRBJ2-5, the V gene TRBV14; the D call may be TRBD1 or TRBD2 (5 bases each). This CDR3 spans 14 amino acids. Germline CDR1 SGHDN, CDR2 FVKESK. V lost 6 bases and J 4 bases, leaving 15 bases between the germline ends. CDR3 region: CASRPTGTRETQYF. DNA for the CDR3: TGTGCCAGCAGACCGACCGGGACGAGAGAGACCCAGTACTTC.

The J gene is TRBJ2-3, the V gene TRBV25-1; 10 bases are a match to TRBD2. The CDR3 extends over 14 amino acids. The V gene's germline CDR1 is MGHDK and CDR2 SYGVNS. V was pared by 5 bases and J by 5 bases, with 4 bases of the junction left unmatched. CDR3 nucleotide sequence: TGTGCCAGCAGTTTAGCGGGAGGTGTAGATACGCAGTATTTT. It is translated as CASSLAGGVDTQYF.

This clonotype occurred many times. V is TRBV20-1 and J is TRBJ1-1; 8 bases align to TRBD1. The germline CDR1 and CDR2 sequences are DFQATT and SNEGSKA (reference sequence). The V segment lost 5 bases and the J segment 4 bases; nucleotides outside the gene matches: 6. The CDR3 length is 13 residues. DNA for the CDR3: TGCAGTGCTCCAAAAACAGGGGGCACTGAAGCTTTCTTT. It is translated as CSAPKTGGTEAFF.

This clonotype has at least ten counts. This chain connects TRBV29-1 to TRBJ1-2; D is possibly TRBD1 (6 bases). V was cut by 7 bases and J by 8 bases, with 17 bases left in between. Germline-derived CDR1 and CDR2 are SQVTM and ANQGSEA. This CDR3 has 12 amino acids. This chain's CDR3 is CSGSQGPEGYTF. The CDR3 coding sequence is TGCAGCGGATCACAGGGCCCTGAGGGCTACACCTTC.

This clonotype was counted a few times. The CDR3, as DNA: TGTGCCAGCAGCTTAGTATGGGGCAATGAGCAGTTCTTC. This encodes CASSLVWGNEQFF. The chain employs TRBV7-9 and TRBJ2-1; D gene ambiguous. The CDR3 extends over 13 amino acids. Trimming removed 1 base at V and 6 bases at J, with 7 bases between. CDR1 and CDR2 from the germline V gene are SEHNR and FQNEAQ (reference sequence).

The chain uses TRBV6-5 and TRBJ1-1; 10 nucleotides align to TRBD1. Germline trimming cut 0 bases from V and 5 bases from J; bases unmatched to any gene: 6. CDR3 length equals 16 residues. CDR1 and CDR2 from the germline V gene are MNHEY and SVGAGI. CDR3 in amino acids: CASSYSGTGASTEAFF. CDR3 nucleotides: TGTGCCAGCAGTTACTCGGGGACAGGGGCGAGTACTGAAGCTTTCTTT.

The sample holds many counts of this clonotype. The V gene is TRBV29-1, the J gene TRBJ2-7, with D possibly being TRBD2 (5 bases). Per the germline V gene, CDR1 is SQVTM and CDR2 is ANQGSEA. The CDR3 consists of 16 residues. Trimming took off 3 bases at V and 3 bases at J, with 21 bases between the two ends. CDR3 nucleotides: TGCAGCGTTGACATCGCGCGCAGATCGGGATACTACGAGCAGTACTTC. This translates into CSVDIARRSGYYEQYF.

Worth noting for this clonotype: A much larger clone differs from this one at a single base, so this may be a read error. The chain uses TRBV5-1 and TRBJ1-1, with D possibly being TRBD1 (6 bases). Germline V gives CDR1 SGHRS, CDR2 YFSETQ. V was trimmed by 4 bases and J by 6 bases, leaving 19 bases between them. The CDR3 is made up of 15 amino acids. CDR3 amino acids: CASSLQGFSDAEAFF. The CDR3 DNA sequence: TGCGCCAGCAGCCTTCAGGGGTTTTCGGACGCTGAAGCTTTCTTT. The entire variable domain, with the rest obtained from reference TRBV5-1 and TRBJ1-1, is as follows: KAGVTQTPRYLIKTRGQQVTLSCSPISGHRSVSWYQQTPGQGLQFLFEYFSETQRNKGNFPGRFSGRQFSNSRSEMNVSTLELGDSALYLCASSLQGFSDAEAFFGQGTRLTVV.

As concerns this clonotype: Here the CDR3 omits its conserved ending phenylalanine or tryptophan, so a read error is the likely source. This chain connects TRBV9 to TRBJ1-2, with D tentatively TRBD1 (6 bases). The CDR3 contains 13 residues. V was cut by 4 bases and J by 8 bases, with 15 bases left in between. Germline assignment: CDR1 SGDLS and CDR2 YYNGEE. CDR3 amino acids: CASSQEGHKGYTL. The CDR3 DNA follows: TGTGCCAGCAGCCAAGAGGGACACAAGGGCTACACCCTC.